This T cell receptor (beta chain) was obtained from a study of cytomegalovirus exposure and HLA in healthy donors. V lost 5 bases to trimming and J lost 7 bases; unmatched junction nucleotides: 7. The length of the CDR3 is 13 residues. CDR1 is SSHAT and CDR2 is FNYEAQ in the germline V gene (reference sequence). Primers: 60 Vbeta forward and 13 Jbeta reverse. Profiling relied on immunoSEQ multiplex PCR, and the TCRdb table lists in-frame clones only, not all of them. The sample comprises 210,000 or so clones, over 80% of which are singletons, and roughly a tenth rests with the top ten. V is TRBV7-7 and J is TRBJ2-7; 8 bases match TRBD2. The sequence came from a woman aged 50 to 60 in good health and CMV-seropositive. The source material was PBMCs. The CDR3 protein is CASSPRGGYEQYF. CDR3 nucleotides: TGTGCCAGCAGCCCACGCGGGGGGTATGAGCAGTACTTC.